This T cell receptor beta chain was profiled in a study of blood T cells in healthy people across ages. This clonotype was seen repeatedly, ten times or more. CDR3 size: 16 residues. J was trimmed by 9 bases and V by 2 bases; bases with no gene match: 12. Germline-derived CDR1 and CDR2 are MDHEN and SYDVKM. Each sample yielded at least 6 micrograms of PBMC total RNA. The second PCR ran about 6 to 12 cycles with a sample-barcoded 5' primer and J-beta primers. A template-switch adaptor containing 12 random nucleotides labeled each cDNA molecule. Researchers report that each sample yielded at least 2.5 million CDR3-containing paired-end reads. Each CDR3 protein is one row after TCRdb ran MiXCR on the 5' RACE reads. Of just under 900,000 distinct CDR3 sequences detected, around 28% appear once; the ten largest clones hold 17%.

Specimen: blood. This clonotype was sampled from a woman aged 80 or older in good health. The chain has TRBV28 and TRBJ2-3; 9 nucleotides agree with TRBD2. For the CDR3, the DNA is TGTGCCAGCAGTTTACCCCTGGTGGCTAGCGGGGAGACGCAGTATTTT. Translating it yields CASSLPLVASGETQYF.